This TCR beta chain was found in a study of blood T cell repertoires in COVID-19. Measured with immunoSEQ multiplex PCR; TCRdb has only the in-frame clones, and not every one. In the table there are some 170,000 clones, roughly 87% of which are singletons. This study enrolled people aged roughly 18 to 100 from 24 US geographic areas. Cohort assignment relied on participant-reported clinical history. The sequencing sample was made of PBMCs or T cells enriched from blood (not recorded which). This sequence was found in a human donor with acute COVID-19. The donor label of this sample is uncertain.

CDR3 DNA sequence: TGCGCCAGCAGTCGACACCCGTCCTCTGGAAACACCATATATTTT. Translated, it gives CASSRHPSSGNTIYF. This rearrangement joins TRBV5-1 to TRBJ1-3; D is ambiguous. The germline V and J ends were trimmed by 5 bases and 0 bases, with 12 bases remaining between them. Germline CDR1 is SGHRS and CDR2 is YFSETQ. There are 15 residues in the CDR3.